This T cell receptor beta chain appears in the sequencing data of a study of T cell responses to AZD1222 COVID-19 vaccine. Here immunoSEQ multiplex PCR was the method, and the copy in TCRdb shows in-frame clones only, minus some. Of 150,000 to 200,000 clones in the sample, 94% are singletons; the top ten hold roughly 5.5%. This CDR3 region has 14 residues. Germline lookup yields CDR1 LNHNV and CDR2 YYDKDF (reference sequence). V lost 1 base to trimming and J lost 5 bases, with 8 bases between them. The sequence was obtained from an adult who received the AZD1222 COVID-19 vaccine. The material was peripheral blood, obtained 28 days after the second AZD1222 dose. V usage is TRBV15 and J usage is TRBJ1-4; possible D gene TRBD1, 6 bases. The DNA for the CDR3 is TGTGCCACCAGCAGAGTCACAGGGAATGAAAAACTGTTTTTT. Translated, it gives CATSRVTGNEKLFF.